This is a list of T cell receptor beta chains from one sample in a study of vaccination effects on CD4 cells after COVID-19. The antigens these receptors bind are not known. This table comes from immunoSEQ multiplex PCR, and its TCRdb copy is limited to in-frame clones, with some not included. Among approximately 54,000 clones listed, roughly 80% were seen once. The material was CD4+ T cells from PBMCs cultured with HCoV-229E spike peptides, obtained before COVID-19 vaccination. Receptors were obtained from a human donor who received a COVID-19 vaccine. CDR3s include the opening cysteine and the closing phenylalanine or tryptophan. A D gene is named only where the DNA matches it firmly. The size entry is marked missing in some rows and otherwise reads once, few, many or a size class.

J: TRBJ1-6; size: -; D: TRBD1; V: TRBV25-1; CDR3: CASGQGGDSPLHF; DNA: TGTGCCAGCGGACAGGGAGGGGATTCACCCCTCCACTTT
J: TRBJ1-5; size: -; D: -; V: TRBV2; CDR3: CASREAENQPQHF; DNA: TGTGCCAGCCGGGAGGCCGAAAATCAGCCCCAGCATTTT
J: TRBJ1-5; size: -; D: -; V: TRBV28; CDR3: CASMGRGTNQPQHF; DNA: TGTGCCAGCATGGGGAGGGGGACCAATCAGCCCCAGCATTTT
J: TRBJ2-3; size: -; D: -; V: TRBV5-1; CDR3: CASNDHSTDTQYF; DNA: TGCGCCAGCAATGACCATAGCACAGATACGCAGTATTTT
J: TRBJ1-2; size: -; D: TRBD1; V: TRBV11-2; CDR3: CASSLDRQGLDYGYTF; DNA: TGTGCCAGCAGCTTAGACAGACAGGGGCTGGACTATGGCTACACCTTC
J: TRBJ1-5; size: -; D: -; V: TRBV15; CDR3: CATSRGRDISNQPQHF; DNA: TGTGCCACCAGCAGAGGACGGGACATTAGCAATCAGCCCCAGCATTTT
J: TRBJ1-2; size: few; D: -; V: TRBV4-1; CDR3: CASRYEAGGYTF; DNA: TGCGCCAGCAGATATGAGGCGGGAGGCTACACCTTC
J: TRBJ2-5; size: -; D: TRBD2; V: TRBV28; CDR3: CASSPGTSGGEETQYF; DNA: TGTGCCAGCAGCCCCGGGACTAGCGGGGGGGAAGAGACCCAGTACTTC
J: TRBJ1-3; size: -; D: -; V: TRBV7-3; CDR3: CASSLTGRAASGNTIYF; DNA: TGTGCCAGCAGCTTAACAGGCAGGGCGGCTTCTGGAAACACCATATATTTT
J: TRBJ2-5; size: -; D: -; V: TRBV15; CDR3: CATSRDQGAQETQYF; DNA: TGTGCCACCAGCAGAGATCAGGGCGCCCAAGAGACCCAGTACTTC
J: TRBJ2-5; size: few; D: -; V: TRBV5-1; CDR3: CASSFPGQETQYF; DNA: TGCGCCAGCAGCTTCCCAGGGCAAGAGACCCAGTACTTC
J: TRBJ1-4; size: few; D: -; V: TRBV5-1; CDR3: CASSLAGGMVEKLFF; DNA: TGCGCCAGCAGCTTGGCCGGGGGAATGGTTGAAAAACTGTTTTTT
J: TRBJ1-2; size: -; D: -; V: TRBV5-5; CDR3: CASSLTLGGYGYTF; DNA: TGTGCCAGCAGCTTGACCCTCGGCGGCTATGGCTACACCTTC
J: TRBJ2-1; size: -; D: -; V: TRBV11-3; CDR3: CASSSSGAYNEQFF; DNA: TGTGCCAGCAGCTCCTCCGGGGCCTACAATGAGCAGTTCTTC
J: TRBJ2-5; size: -; D: TRBD1; V: TRBV3-1/TRBV3-2; CDR3: CASSRQGEETQYF; DNA: TGTGCCAGCAGCCGCCAGGGGGAAGAGACCCAGTACTTC
J: TRBJ1-2; size: -; D: TRBD1; V: TRBV5-4; CDR3: CASSVGQGKYGYTF; DNA: TGTGCCAGCAGCGTAGGACAGGGGAAATATGGCTACACCTTC
J: TRBJ2-5; size: -; D: TRBD2; V: TRBV7-2; CDR3: CASSLGAGGLSETQYF; DNA: TGTGCCAGCAGCTTAGGGGCGGGGGGGCTCTCAGAGACCCAGTACTTC
J: TRBJ2-3; size: -; D: TRBD2; V: TRBV2; CDR3: CASSAISGGGTDTQYF; DNA: TGTGCCAGCAGTGCTATTAGCGGGGGGGGGACAGATACGCAGTATTTT
J: TRBJ2-5; size: -; D: -; V: TRBV3-1/TRBV3-2; CDR3: CASSQGRQGQETQYF; DNA: TGTGCCAGCAGCCAAGGTCGTCAGGGCCAAGAGACCCAGTACTTC
J: TRBJ2-1; size: -; D: -; V: TRBV2; CDR3: CASKVDSQSYNEQFF; DNA: TGTGCCAGCAAGGTTGACTCCCAAAGTTACAATGAGCAGTTCTTC
J: TRBJ1-5; size: few; D: TRBD1; V: TRBV7-9; CDR3: CASSGQGGNQPQHF; DNA: TGTGCCAGCAGCGGACAGGGGGGCAATCAGCCCCAGCATTTT
J: TRBJ2-2; size: -; D: -; V: TRBV7-9; CDR3: CASTVSANTGELFF; DNA: TGTGCCAGTACAGTTTCAGCGAACACCGGGGAGCTGTTTTTT
J: TRBJ1-1; size: -; D: -; V: TRBV5-1; CDR3: CASSLNTEAFF; DNA: TGCGCCAGCAGCCTAAACACTGAAGCTTTCTTT
J: TRBJ2-1; size: once; D: -; V: TRBV4-3; CDR3: CASSQGGGAYNEQFF; DNA: TGCGCCAGCAGCCAAGGGGGGGGCGCCTACAATGAGCAGTTCTTC
J: TRBJ2-2; size: -; D: TRBD1; V: TRBV7-2; CDR3: CASSFAGTGNTGELFF; DNA: TGTGCCAGCAGCTTTGCCGGGACAGGGAACACCGGGGAGCTGTTTTTT
J: TRBJ2-1; size: -; D: -; V: TRBV7-2; CDR3: CASSSTVYNEQFF; DNA: TGTGCCAGCAGCTCGACGGTATACAATGAGCAGTTCTTC
J: TRBJ1-1; size: -; D: -; V: TRBV3-1/TRBV3-2; CDR3: CASRNGVTEAFF; DNA: TGTGCCAGCAGAAACGGGGTTACTGAAGCTTTCTTT
J: TRBJ1-2; size: -; D: -; V: TRBV2; CDR3: CASSVNKGGYGYTF; DNA: TGTGCCAGCAGTGTTAATAAGGGTGGATATGGCTACACCTTC
J: TRBJ1-1; size: -; D: -; V: TRBV2; CDR3: CASSVAGVQLNTEAFF; DNA: TGTGCCAGCAGTGTTGCTGGGGTCCAGCTGAACACTGAAGCTTTCTTT
J: TRBJ1-1; size: -; D: TRBD1; V: TRBV3-1/TRBV3-2; CDR3: CASRRYRDRVNTEAFF; DNA: TGTGCCAGCAGGCGATACAGGGACAGGGTGAACACTGAAGCTTTCTTT
J: TRBJ1-1; size: once; D: TRBD1; V: TRBV7-2; CDR3: CASSLAGTGGRAFF; DNA: TGTGCCAGCAGCCTAGCCGGGACAGGGGGTCGAGCTTTCTTT
J: TRBJ2-5; size: -; D: -; V: TRBV2; CDR3: CASSFGGQVETQYF; DNA: TGTGCCAGCAGTTTTGGCGGCCAAGTGGAGACCCAGTACTTC
J: TRBJ1-3; size: -; D: -; V: TRBV3-1/TRBV3-2; CDR3: CASSPGPLSGNTIYF; DNA: TGTGCCAGCAGCCCAGGACCGCTCTCTGGAAACACCATATATTTT
J: TRBJ1-4; size: -; D: -; V: TRBV7-2; CDR3: CASSLYSQGGNEKLFF; DNA: TGTGCCAGCAGCCTGTACTCTCAGGGAGGGAATGAAAAACTGTTTTTT
J: TRBJ2-5; size: -; D: -; V: TRBV12-3/TRBV12-4; CDR3: CASSLRRRETQYF; DNA: TGTGCCAGCAGTTTACGCAGACGAGAGACCCAGTACTTC
J: TRBJ1-5; size: -; D: -; V: TRBV19; CDR3: CASSIGGSSGQHF; DNA: TGTGCCAGTAGTATTGGGGGGTCATCGGGTCAGCATTTT
J: TRBJ2-3; size: few; D: -; V: TRBV10-1; CDR3: CASRQDSTDTQYF; DNA: TGCGCCAGCAGACAAGACAGCACAGATACGCAGTATTTT
J: TRBJ1-3; size: -; D: TRBD1; V: TRBV5-1; CDR3: CASSPRDRAGNTIYF; DNA: TGCGCCAGCAGCCCGCGGGACAGGGCTGGAAACACCATATATTTT
J: TRBJ2-5; size: once; D: -; V: TRBV4-1; CDR3: CASSQDQDGVQETQYF; DNA: TGCGCCAGCAGCCAAGATCAGGACGGAGTACAAGAGACCCAGTACTTC
J: TRBJ2-5; size: -; D: -; V: TRBV7-8; CDR3: CASSRGREETQYF; DNA: TGTGCCAGCTCCAGGGGCCGTGAAGAGACCCAGTACTTC
J: TRBJ1-2; size: -; D: TRBD1; V: TRBV3-1/TRBV3-2; CDR3: CASSQTNRGPGDYGYTF; DNA: TGTGCCAGCAGCCAAACAAACAGGGGTCCTGGGGACTATGGCTACACCTTC
J: TRBJ2-5; size: -; D: TRBD2; V: TRBV29-1; CDR3: CSVGPLAGGPVGTQYF; DNA: TGCAGCGTTGGCCCACTAGCGGGGGGCCCGGTAGGGACCCAGTACTTC